The sequence of this TCR beta chain was determined in a study of long-term antiretroviral therapy in people with HIV. General study points: Pre-ART expanded TRB clones stayed dominant throughout, though often decreasing after ART.

Germline V gene sequence: CDR1 SGDLS, CDR2 YYNGEE. The V end was cut by 4 bases, the J end by 8 bases, with 18 bases between. The CDR3 covers 14 residues. The study drew at least one pre-ART and at least two post-ART PBMC samples from every donor. The authors ran the immunoSEQ assay, v3.0, at survey level. It was roughly 40,000-55,000 T-cell genomes per sample that sequencing targeted. Measured with immunoSEQ multiplex PCR; TCRdb has only the in-frame clones, and not every one. Of over 25,000 clones listed, roughly 80% are singletons. Comment on this clone: What it binds is unknown.

J is TRBJ1-2 and V is TRBV9, with D tentatively TRBD1 (5 bases). The sample here was unsorted PBMCs, taken 3 years after starting antiretroviral therapy. This TCR was sampled from a man between 35 and 55 years old with HIV. CDR3 nucleotides: TGTGCCAGCAGCACCCGGGACGCCGGAGGGGGCTACACCTTC. It is translated as CASSTRDAGGGYTF.